The 12 T cell receptor beta chains in this list originate from one sample, sequenced in a study of T cell changes during pregnancy in multiple sclerosis. Libraries were prepared by immunoSEQ multiplex PCR; TCRdb keeps only in-frame clonotypes and omits some of them. The sample contains around 70,000 clones, less than 95% of which appear only once. The sequencing used peripheral blood, collected in the second trimester of pregnancy. Receptor source: a female donor with multiple sclerosis, enrolled in a pregnancy study.

The chain is built from TRBV19 and TRBJ1-6, with 8 bases that match TRBD1. V was pared by 8 bases and J by 7 bases, with 7 bases of the junction left unmatched. The CDR3 has 14 residues. CDR1 is LNHDA, CDR2 SQIVND, per germline (reference sequence). CDR3 sequence: CASVFRDRNSPLHF. CDR3 bases: TGTGCCAGTGTTTTCCGGGACAGGAATTCACCCCTCCACTTT.

This clone appeared a few times. The V and J genes are TRBV9 and TRBJ1-4; 10 nucleotides agree with TRBD1. CDR1 and CDR2 (germline): SGDLS, YYNGEE. Losses at the gene ends were 6 bases for V and 8 bases for J; bases not matched to a gene: 10. CDR3 length: 15 residues. The CDR3 DNA sequence: TGTGCCAGCAACCTAGTGAGGGACAGGGGCGAAAAACTGTTTTTT. Its protein product is CASNLVRDRGEKLFF. Looking up the rest from reference TRBV9 and TRBJ1-4 gives the full variable domain: DSGVTQTPKHLITATGQRVTLRCSPRSGDLSVYWYQQSLDQGLQFLIQYYNGEERAKGNILERFSAQQFPDLHSELNLSSLELGDSALYFCASNLVRDRGEKLFFGSGTQLSVL.

The chain employs TRBV7-3 and TRBJ2-2, with D perhaps TRBD1 (5 bases). The CDR3 has 16 residues. The V gene's germline CDR1 is SGHTA and CDR2 FQGTGA. V lost 2 bases and J lost 6, with 16 bases in between. The CDR3 coding sequence is TGTGCCAGCAGCTTATTTCAGGGTAGTACTGCCGGGGAGCTGTTTTTT. This sequence encodes CASSLFQGSTAGELFF.

The chain joins TRBV27 to TRBJ2-1; TRBD2 is a possible D gene (6 bases). Per the germline V gene, CDR1 is MNHEY and CDR2 is SMNVEV (reference sequence). Trimming shortened V by 0 bases and J by 6 bases, and 12 bases separated the two germline ends. The CDR3 sequence is 15 residues long. The chain's CDR3 is CASSLSAGTGNEQFF. The DNA of the CDR3 is TGTGCCAGCAGTTTATCCGCGGGGACTGGCAATGAGCAGTTCTTC.

The chain employs TRBV9 and TRBJ2-2; 7 bases agree with TRBD1. The CDR3 runs 15 residues. Trimming at V came to 3 bases and at J to 2 bases, leaving 4 bases not matched to a gene. The germline CDR1 and CDR2 sequences are SGDLS and YYNGEE. CDR3 sequence reads: CASSARQGNTGELFF. Written as DNA, the CDR3 is TGTGCCAGCAGCGCCCGACAGGGTAACACCGGGGAGCTGTTTTTT.

Only one count was recorded for this clone. J is TRBJ1-4 and V is TRBV18; the match to TRBD1 covers 9 bases. Germline CDR1 is KGHSH and CDR2 is LQKENI. This CDR3 has 14 amino acids. Trimming at V came to 4 bases and at J to 8 bases, leaving 5 bases not matched to a gene. The CDR3 DNA sequence: TGTGCCAGCTCACGGACAGGGGTGGAGGAAAAACTGTTTTTT. It codes for CASSRTGVEEKLFF.

The CDR3 coding sequence is TGTGCCAGCAGCAACAGGGTCGGTACCGGGGAGCTGTTTTTT. Residues: CASSNRVGTGELFF. The chain employs TRBV7-9 and TRBJ2-2; tentative D call: TRBD1 (6 bases). V lost 5 bases to trimming and J lost 5 bases, with 12 bases between them. In germline, CDR1 is SEHNR, CDR2 FQNEAQ (reference sequence). CDR3 length equals 14 residues. Complete variable domain (other parts from reference TRBV7-9 and TRBJ2-2): DTGVSQNPRHKITKRGQNVTFRCDPISEHNRLYWYRQTLGQGPEFLTYFQNEAQLEKSRLLSDRFSAERPKGSFSTLEIQRTEQGDSAMYLCASSNRVGTGELFFGEGSRLTVL.

The rearrangement links TRBV2 to TRBJ2-3; 10 bases match TRBD2. Losses at the gene ends were 6 bases for V and 11 bases for J; bases not matched to a gene: 14. The CDR3 consists of 15 residues. Germline V gene lookup returns CDR1 SNHLY and CDR2 FYNNEI. CDR3 in DNA: TGTGCCAGCAGGTATAGCGGGGGGCCCAATCCCGAGCAGTATTTT. Its translation is CASRYSGGPNPEQYF.

The rearrangement uses TRBV6-5 and TRBJ1-1, with D tentatively TRBD1 (6 bases). In germline, CDR1 is MNHEY, CDR2 SVGAGI. The CDR3 spans 13 residues. The V end lost 5 bases, the J end lost 4 bases, and 11 bases lay between the germline ends. The CDR3 coding sequence is TGTGCCAGCAGTCCCGACAGGACCACTGAAGCTTTCTTT. Its protein is CASSPDRTTEAFF.

The chain uses TRBV19 and TRBJ2-1; TRBD2 matches at 10 bases. Germline V lookup: CDR1 LNHDA, CDR2 SQIVND (reference sequence). The CDR3 has 14 amino acids. Losses at the gene ends were 7 bases for V and 9 bases for J; bases not matched to a gene: 9. CDR3 loop: CASTAAGGLGEQFF. CDR3 nucleotides: TGTGCCAGTACCGCAGCGGGGGGGCTCGGTGAGCAGTTCTTC.

The chain employs TRBV10-3 and TRBJ2-1; D not certain. The germline V gene encodes CDR1 ENHRY and CDR2 SYGVKD. The CDR3 totals 15 residues. V was trimmed by 3 bases and J by 4 bases, leaving 13 bases between them. The DNA of the CDR3 is TGTGCCATCAGTGACCCTGCGGCCAAGTACAATGAGCAGTTCTTC. This codes for CAISDPAAKYNEQFF.

This clone was seen a handful of times. The chain joins TRBV7-9 to TRBJ1-5; possibly TRBD1 for D (5 bases). The germline V gene has CDR1 SEHNR and CDR2 FQNEAQ (reference sequence). The CDR3 has 12 amino acids. Trimming removed 3 bases at V and 8 bases at J, with 8 bases between. CDR3 bases: TGTGCCAGCAGCTTTCCGGGGGAGCCCCAGCATTTT. The encoded protein is CASSFPGEPQHF.